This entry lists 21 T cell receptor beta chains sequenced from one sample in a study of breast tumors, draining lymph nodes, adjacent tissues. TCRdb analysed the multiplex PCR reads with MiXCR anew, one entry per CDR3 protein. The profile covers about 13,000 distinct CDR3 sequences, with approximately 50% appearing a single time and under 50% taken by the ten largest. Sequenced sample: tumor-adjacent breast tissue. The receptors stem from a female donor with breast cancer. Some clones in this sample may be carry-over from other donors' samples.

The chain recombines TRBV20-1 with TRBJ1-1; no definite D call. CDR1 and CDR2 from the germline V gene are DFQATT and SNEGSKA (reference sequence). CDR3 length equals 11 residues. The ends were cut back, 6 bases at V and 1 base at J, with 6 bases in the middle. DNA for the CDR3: TGCAGTGCCCGGAGGAACACTGAAGCTTTCTTT. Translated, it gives CSARRNTEAFF.

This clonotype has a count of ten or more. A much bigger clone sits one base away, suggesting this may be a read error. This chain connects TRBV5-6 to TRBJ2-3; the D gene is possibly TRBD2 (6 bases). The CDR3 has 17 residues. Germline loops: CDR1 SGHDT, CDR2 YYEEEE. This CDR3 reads CASSPTSFNTSTGTQYF. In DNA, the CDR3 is TGTGCCAGCAGCCCGACTAGTTTCAATACTAGCACAGGTACGCAGTATTTT.

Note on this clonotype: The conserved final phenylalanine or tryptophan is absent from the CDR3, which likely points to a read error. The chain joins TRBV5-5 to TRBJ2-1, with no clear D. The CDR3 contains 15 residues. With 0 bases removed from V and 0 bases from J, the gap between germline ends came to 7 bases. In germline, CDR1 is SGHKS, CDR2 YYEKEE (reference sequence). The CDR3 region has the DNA TGTGCCAGCAGCTTGGGGGTGTCCTCCTACAATGAGCAGTTCAGA. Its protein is CASSLGVSSYNEQFR.

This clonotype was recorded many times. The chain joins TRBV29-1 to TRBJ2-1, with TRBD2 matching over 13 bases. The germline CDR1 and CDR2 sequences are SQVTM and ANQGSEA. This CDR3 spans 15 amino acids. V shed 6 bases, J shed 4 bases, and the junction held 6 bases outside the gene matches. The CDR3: CSVGTSGIQYNEQFF. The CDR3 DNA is TGCAGCGTCGGGACTAGCGGGATTCAGTACAATGAGCAGTTCTTC.

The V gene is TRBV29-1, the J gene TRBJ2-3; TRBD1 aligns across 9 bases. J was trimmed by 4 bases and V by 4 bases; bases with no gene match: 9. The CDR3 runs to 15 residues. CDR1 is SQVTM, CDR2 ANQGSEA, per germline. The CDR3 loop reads CSVVPTGGWADTQYF. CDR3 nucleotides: TGCAGCGTTGTCCCGACAGGGGGGTGGGCAGATACGCAGTATTTT.

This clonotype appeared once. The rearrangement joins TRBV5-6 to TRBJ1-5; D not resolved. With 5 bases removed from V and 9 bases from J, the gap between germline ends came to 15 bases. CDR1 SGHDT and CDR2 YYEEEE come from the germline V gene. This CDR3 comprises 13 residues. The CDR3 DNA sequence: TGTGCCAGCAGTTACTCGAACAGTCGGCCCCAGCATTTT. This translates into CASSYSNSRPQHF.

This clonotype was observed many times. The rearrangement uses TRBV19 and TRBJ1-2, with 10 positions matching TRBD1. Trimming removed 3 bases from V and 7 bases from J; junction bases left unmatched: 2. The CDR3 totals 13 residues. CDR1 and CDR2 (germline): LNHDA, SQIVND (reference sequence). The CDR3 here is CASSIGDRGGYTF. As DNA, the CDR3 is TGTGCCAGTAGTATTGGGGACAGGGGTGGCTACACCTTC.

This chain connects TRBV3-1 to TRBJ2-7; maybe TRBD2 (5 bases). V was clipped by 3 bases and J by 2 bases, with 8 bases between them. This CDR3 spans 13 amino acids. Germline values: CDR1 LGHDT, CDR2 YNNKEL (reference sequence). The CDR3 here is CASSQPGAYEQYF. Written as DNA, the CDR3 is TGTGCCAGCAGCCAGCCCGGGGCCTACGAGCAGTACTTC.

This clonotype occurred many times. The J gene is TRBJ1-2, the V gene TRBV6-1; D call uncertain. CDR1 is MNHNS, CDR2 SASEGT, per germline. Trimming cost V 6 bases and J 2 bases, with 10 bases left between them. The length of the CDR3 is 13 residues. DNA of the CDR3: TGTGCCAGCAGGGGGTCGGAAAACTATGGCTACACCTTC. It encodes CASRGSENYGYTF.

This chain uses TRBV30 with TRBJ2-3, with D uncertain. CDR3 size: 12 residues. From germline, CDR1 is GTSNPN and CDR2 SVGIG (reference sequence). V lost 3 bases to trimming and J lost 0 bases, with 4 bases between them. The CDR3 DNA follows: TGTGCCTGGAGCCCTAGCACAGATACGCAGTATTTT. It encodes CAWSPSTDTQYF. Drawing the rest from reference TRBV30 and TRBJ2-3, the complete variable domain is SQTIHQWPATLVQPVGSPLSLECTVEGTSNPNLYWYRQAAGRGLQLLFYSVGIGQISSEVPQNLSASRPQDRQFILSSKKLLLSDSGFYLCAWSPSTDTQYFGPGTRLTVL.

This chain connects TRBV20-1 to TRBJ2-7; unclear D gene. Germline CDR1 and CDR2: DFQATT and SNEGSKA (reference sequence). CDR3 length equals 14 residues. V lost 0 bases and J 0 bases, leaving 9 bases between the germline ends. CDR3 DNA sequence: TGCAGTGCTAGAGATCCGGGCGTCTCCTACGAGCAGTACTTC. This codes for CSARDPGVSYEQYF.

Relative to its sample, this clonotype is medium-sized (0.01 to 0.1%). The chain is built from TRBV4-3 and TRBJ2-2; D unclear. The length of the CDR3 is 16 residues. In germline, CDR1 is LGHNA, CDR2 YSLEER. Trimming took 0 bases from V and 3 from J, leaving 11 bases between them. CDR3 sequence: CASSQDPGADTGELFF. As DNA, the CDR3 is TGCGCCAGCAGCCAAGATCCGGGCGCGGACACCGGGGAGCTGTTTTTT.

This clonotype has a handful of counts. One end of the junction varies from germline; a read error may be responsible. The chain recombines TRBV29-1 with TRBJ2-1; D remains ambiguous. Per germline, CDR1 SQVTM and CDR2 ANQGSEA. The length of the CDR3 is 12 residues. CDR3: CSVGSSNNEQFF. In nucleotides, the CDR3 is TGCAGCGTTGGTAGCTCCAACAATGAGCAGTTCTTC.

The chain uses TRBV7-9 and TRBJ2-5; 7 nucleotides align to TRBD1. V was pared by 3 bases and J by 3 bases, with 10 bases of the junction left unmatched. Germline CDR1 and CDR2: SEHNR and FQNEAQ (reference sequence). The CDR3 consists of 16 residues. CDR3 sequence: CASSFPQPGQKETQYF. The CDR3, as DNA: TGTGCCAGCAGCTTTCCCCAACCGGGACAGAAAGAGACCCAGTACTTC. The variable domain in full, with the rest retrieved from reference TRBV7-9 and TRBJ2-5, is DTGVSQNPRHKITKRGQNVTFRCDPISEHNRLYWYRQTLGQGPEFLTYFQNEAQLEKSRLLSDRFSAERPKGSFSTLEIQRTEQGDSAMYLCASSFPQPGQKETQYFGPGTRLLVL.

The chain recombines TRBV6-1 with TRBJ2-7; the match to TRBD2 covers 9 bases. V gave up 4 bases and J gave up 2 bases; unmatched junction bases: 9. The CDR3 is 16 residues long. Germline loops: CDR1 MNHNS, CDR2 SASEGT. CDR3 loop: CASSAASGRFTYEQYF. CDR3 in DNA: TGTGCCAGCAGTGCTGCCAGCGGGAGGTTCACCTACGAGCAGTACTTC.

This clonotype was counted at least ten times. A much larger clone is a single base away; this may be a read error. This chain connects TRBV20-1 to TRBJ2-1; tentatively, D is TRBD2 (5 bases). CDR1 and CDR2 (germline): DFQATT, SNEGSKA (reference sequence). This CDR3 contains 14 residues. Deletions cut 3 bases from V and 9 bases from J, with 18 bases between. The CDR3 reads CSASSGEGDTEQFF. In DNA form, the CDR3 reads TGCAGTGCTAGTTCTGGCGAGGGAGACACTGAGCAGTTCTTC.

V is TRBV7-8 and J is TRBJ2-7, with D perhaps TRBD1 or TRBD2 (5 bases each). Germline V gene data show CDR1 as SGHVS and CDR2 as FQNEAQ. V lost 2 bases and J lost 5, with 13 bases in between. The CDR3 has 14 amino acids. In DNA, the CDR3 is TGTGCCAGCAGCTTACTTAGGGACGGTGACGAGCAGTACGTC. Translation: CASSLLRDGDEQYV.

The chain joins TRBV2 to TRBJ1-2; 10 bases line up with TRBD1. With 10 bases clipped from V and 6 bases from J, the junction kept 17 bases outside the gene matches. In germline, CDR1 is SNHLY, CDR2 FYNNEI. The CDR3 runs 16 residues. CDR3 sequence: CATLLEGDRGIDGYTF. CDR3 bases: TGTGCCACCCTACTAGAAGGGGACAGGGGTATCGATGGCTACACCTTC.

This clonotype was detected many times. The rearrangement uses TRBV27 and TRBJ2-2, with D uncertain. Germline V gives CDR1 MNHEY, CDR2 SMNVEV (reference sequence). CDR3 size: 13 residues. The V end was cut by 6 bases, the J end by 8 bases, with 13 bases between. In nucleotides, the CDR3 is TGTGCCAGCAGGATGCAGCACGGAGGGGAGCTGTTTTTT. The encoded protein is CASRMQHGGELFF.

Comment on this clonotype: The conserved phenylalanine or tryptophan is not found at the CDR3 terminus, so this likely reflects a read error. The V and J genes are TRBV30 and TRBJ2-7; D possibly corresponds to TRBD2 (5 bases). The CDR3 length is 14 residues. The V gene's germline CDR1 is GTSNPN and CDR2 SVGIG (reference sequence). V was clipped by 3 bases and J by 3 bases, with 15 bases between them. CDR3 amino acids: CAWSWVGENYEQYI. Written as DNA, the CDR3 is TGTGCCTGGAGCTGGGTCGGGGAAAACTACGAGCAGTACATC.

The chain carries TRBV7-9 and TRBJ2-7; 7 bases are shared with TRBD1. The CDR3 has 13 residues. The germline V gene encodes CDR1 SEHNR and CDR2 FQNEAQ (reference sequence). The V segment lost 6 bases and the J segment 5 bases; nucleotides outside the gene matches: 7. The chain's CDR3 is CASSFQGVHEQYF. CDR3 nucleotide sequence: TGTGCCAGCAGTTTCCAGGGGGTCCACGAGCAGTACTTC.